This T cell receptor beta chain was captured by sequencing in a study of cytomegalovirus exposure and HLA in healthy donors. Study results and caveats: Roughly even sequencing depth across donors was the assumption behind the presence/absence analyses. In an earlier analysis, in approximately 630 donors, most V segments appeared productive either ~87% or ~30% of the time. TCR beta chains associated with HLA were, in a later analysis, more clonally expanded than equally common others.

For this clone: What it binds is unknown.

PCR employed 60 Vbeta and 13 Jbeta primers. Clones were sequenced by immunoSEQ multiplex PCR, and TCRdb holds only the in-frame ones, with some missing. This table holds approximately 110,000 clones. Between the trimmed V and J ends, which lost 5 bases and 2 bases, there was a span of 19 bases. Germline CDR1 MNHEY, CDR2 SMNVEV (reference sequence). The CDR3 has 16 amino acids. Donors sampled were nominally healthy, though unrecorded immune exposures were likely. The sequence was collected from a man between 18 and 35 years old in good health and CMV-seronegative. The gene calls are TRBV27 and TRBJ2-7, with TRBD2 as a possible D gene (6 bases). The sample was PBMCs. The CDR3 loop is CASSPGTAYSAYEQYF. The CDR3 bases are TGTGCCAGCAGTCCCGGGACTGCTTACTCCGCCTACGAGCAGTACTTC.